This T cell receptor beta chain was documented in a study of blood T cells in healthy people across ages. Findings of the study overall: Estimates based on one million T cells were treated as lower bounds. Changes seen in expanded clonotypes were possibly confounded by donor CMV status left unknown.

The second PCR ran about 6 to 11 cycles with a sample-barcoded 5' primer and J-beta primers. Tagging of each cDNA molecule was performed by a template-switch adaptor with 12 random nucleotides. From the 5' RACE reads, TCRdb called clonotypes with MiXCR, one entry per CDR3 protein. The table has about 640,000 distinct CDR3 sequences, about 30% seen once. The sample holds a few counts of this clonotype. Its antigen remains unknown. Germline lookup yields CDR1 SGHRS and CDR2 YFSETQ. Trimming took 4 bases from V and 1 from J; bases not matched to a gene: 12. This CDR3 has 17 amino acids. The chain links TRBV5-1 to TRBJ1-1; 8 positions agree with TRBD1. The clonotype originates from an elderly woman in good health. The sample was blood. This chain's CDR3 is CASSRGTGKGRNTEAFF. CDR3 DNA sequence: TGCGCCAGCAGCAGAGGGACAGGCAAGGGCAGGAACACTGAAGCTTTCTTT.